Detailed here is one T cell receptor beta chain. The antigen is not known. Authors of the study amplified TCR beta CDR3 regions from RNA transcripts. With the HTBI primer set, the TCR CDR3 went through a first round of RT-PCR. TCRdb re-called the multiplex PCR reads with MiXCR, one entry per CDR3 protein. The data hold more than 350,000 distinct CDR3 sequences, with roughly 15% observed a single time. The data stem from a study of T cells in Graves' hyperthyroidism and ophthalmopathy. Study-level results: Ophthalmopathy was identified by the model a median about 6.8 months ahead of onset.

Per the germline V gene, CDR1 is SGHRS and CDR2 is YFSETQ. CDR3 length: 16 residues. Trimming took 3 bases from V and 5 from J; bases not matched to a gene: 11. Ophthalmopathy cases met thresholds of Clinical Activity Score at least 3, NOSPECS grade at least 4 and duration under 3 months. Used for diagnoses were clinical symptoms, serum thyroxine and TRAb, thyroid ultrasound and orbital computed tomography. Material for sequencing was blood. The receptor was isolated from a woman aged 60-70 years with Graves' ophthalmopathy. The V call is TRBV5-1, the J call TRBJ2-3; 8 nucleotides match TRBD2. CDR3 DNA: TGCGCCAGCAGCTCGGCCTTAGCGGGATCTGGAGATACGCAGTATTTT. As protein: CASSSALAGSGDTQYF.